Detailed here is one T cell receptor (beta chain). The antigen remains undetermined. Germline is not matched at one junction end, which may reflect a read error. This sample was taken from a study of Graves' ophthalmopathy and Graves' hyperthyroidism. Patients were left out if they had other autoimmune diseases, uncontrolled infections, pregnancy or lactation. The study's findings and limits: Researchers report that a 13-signature model separated ophthalmopathy from stable hyperthyroidism, posting 85% to 90% sensitivity and approximately 81% specificity. Blood was where most expanded thyroid clonotypes above 0.001 frequency also turned up.

The sequenced template was RNA, covering the TCR beta CDR3 region. HTBI primers served in a first-round RT-PCR, which a second-round multiplex PCR followed. MiXCR was run by TCRdb on the multiplex PCR reads, yielding one entry per CDR3 protein. The sample contains about 16,000 distinct CDR3 sequences, about 46% of which appear only once. This clonotype was obtained from a woman between 40 and 50 years old with stable Graves' hyperthyroidism. The sample consisted of peripheral blood.

The CDR3, as DNA: TGTGCCGGCAGGGAGGGCACCGATGAAGCTTTCTTT. This encodes CAGREGTDEAFF. V usage is TRBV2 and J usage is TRBJ1-1; a possible D gene is TRBD1 (5 bases). The CDR3 length is 12 residues. Germline V CDR1 and CDR2: SNHLY, FYNNEI.